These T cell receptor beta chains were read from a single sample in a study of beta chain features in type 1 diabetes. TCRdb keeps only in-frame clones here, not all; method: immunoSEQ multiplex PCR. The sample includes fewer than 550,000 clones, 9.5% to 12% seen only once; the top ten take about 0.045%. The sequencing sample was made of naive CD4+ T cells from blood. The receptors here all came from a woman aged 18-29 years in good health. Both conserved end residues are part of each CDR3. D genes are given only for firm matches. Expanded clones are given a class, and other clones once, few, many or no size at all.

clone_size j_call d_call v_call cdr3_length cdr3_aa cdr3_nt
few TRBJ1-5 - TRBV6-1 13 CASNRQGGQPQHF TGTGCCAGCAATAGGCAGGGTGGGCAGCCCCAGCATTTT
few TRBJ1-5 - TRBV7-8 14 CASSLVSGNQPQHF TGTGCCAGCAGCTTAGTCAGCGGCAATCAGCCCCAGCATTTT
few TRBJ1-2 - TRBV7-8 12 CASSSYSYGYTF TGTGCCAGCAGCTCGTACAGTTATGGCTACACCTTC
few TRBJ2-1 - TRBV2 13 CASQRRSYNEQFF TGTGCCAGCCAGCGCCGTTCCTACAATGAGCAGTTCTTC
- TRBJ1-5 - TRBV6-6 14 CASSYEAGNQPQHF TGTGCCAGCAGTTACGAGGCAGGGAATCAGCCCCAGCATTTT
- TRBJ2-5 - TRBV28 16 CASSQGAGTAEETQYF TGTGCCAGCAGTCAAGGGGCCGGGACTGCCGAAGAGACCCAGTACTTC
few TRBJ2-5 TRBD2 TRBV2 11 CASTTSGTQYF TGTGCCAGCACGACTAGCGGGACCCAGTACTTC
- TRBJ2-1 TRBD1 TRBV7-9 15 CASSSPGQSYNEQFF TGTGCCAGCAGCTCACCGGGACAGTCCTACAATGAGCAGTTCTTC
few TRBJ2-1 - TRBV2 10 CASSASVQFF TGTGCCAGCAGTGCTTCGGTGCAGTTCTTC
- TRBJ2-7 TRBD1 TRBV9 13 CASSPDRGYEQYF TGTGCCAGCAGCCCCGACAGGGGTTACGAGCAGTACTTC
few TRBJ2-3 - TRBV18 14 CASSPTATHDTQYF TGTGCCAGCTCACCTACGGCTACCCACGATACGCAGTATTTT
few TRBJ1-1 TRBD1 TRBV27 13 CASRPSGGTEAFF TGTGCCAGCAGACCATCAGGGGGGACTGAAGCTTTCTTT
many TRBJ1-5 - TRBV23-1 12 CASSQGIQPQHF TGCGCCAGCAGCCAGGGGATCCAGCCCCAGCATTTT
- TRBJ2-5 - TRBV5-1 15 CASQWSTTYQETQYF TGCGCCAGCCAATGGAGTACAACGTACCAAGAGACCCAGTACTTC
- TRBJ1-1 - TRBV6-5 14 CASSYSGDNTEAFF TGTGCCAGCAGTTACTCAGGAGATAACACTGAAGCTTTCTTT
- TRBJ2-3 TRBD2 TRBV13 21 CASSSETWVRNSGIWGDTQYF TGTGCCAGCAGCTCAGAGACTTGGGTTCGGAATAGCGGGATCTGGGGAGATACGCAGTATTTT
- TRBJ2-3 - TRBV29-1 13 CSAQKQDTDTQYF TGCAGCGCCCAAAAACAAGACACAGATACGCAGTATTTT
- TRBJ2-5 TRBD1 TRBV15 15 CATSRKPGGGETQYF TGTGCCACCAGCAGGAAACCAGGGGGCGGGGAGACCCAGTACTTC
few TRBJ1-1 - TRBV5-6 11 CASSLMTEAFF TGTGCCAGCAGCTTGATGACTGAAGCTTTCTTT
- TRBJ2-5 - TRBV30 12 CAWSVRGETQYF TGTGCCTGGAGTGTACGGGGGGAGACCCAGTACTTC
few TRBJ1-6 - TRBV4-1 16 CASSQEDRLHNSPLHF TGCGCCAGCAGCCAAGAAGACAGACTGCATAATTCACCCCTCCACTTT
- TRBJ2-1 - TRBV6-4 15 CASSQSGGSYNEQFF TGTGCCAGCAGCCAAAGCGGAGGTTCCTACAATGAGCAGTTCTTC
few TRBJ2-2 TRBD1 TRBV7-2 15 CASSLVVRGTGELFF TGTGCCAGCAGCTTAGTGGTCAGGGGGACCGGGGAGCTGTTTTTT
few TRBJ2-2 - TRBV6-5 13 CASSYPNTGELFF TGTGCCAGCAGTTATCCGAACACCGGGGAGCTGTTTTTT
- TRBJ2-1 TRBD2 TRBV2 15 CASSPYSGYYNEQFF TGTGCCAGCAGTCCTTATAGCGGGTACTACAATGAGCAGTTCTTC
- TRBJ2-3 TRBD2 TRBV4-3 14 CASSQLGLGDTQYF TGCGCCAGCAGCCAGCTGGGACTAGGGGATACGCAGTATTTT
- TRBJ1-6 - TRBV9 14 CASSVGERNSPLHF TGTGCCAGCAGCGTCGGGGAGAGAAATTCACCCCTCCACTTT
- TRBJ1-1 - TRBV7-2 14 CASSLGQTNTEAFF TGTGCCAGCAGCTTAGGGCAGACGAACACTGAAGCTTTCTTT
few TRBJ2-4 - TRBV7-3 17 CASSLIGGGTTKNIQYF TGTGCCAGCAGCTTAATTGGAGGAGGGACAACCAAAAACATTCAGTACTTC
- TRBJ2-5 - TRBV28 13 CATTIAGQETQYF TGTGCCACCACAATCGCAGGGCAAGAGACCCAGTACTTC
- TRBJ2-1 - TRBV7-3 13 CASSLTWNNEQFF TGTGCCAGCAGCTTAACTTGGAACAATGAGCAGTTCTTC
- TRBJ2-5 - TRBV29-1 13 CSVGRAIQETQYF TGCAGCGTTGGCAGGGCAATTCAAGAGACCCAGTACTTC
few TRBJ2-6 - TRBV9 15 CASSDLLSGANVLTF TGTGCCAGCAGCGACCTTCTATCTGGGGCCAACGTCCTGACTTTC
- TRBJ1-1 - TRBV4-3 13 CASSQAWGREAFF TGCGCCAGCAGCCAAGCTTGGGGTCGGGAAGCTTTCTTT
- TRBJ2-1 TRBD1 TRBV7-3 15 CASSSTGTGHNEQFF TGTGCCAGCAGCTCGACCGGGACAGGTCACAATGAGCAGTTCTTC
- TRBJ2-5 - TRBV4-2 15 CASSRNRGAGETQYF TGTGCCAGCAGCCGAAACCGGGGGGCCGGGGAGACCCAGTACTTC
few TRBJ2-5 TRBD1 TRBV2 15 CASSGTGGRQETQYF TGTGCCAGCAGCGGGACAGGGGGCAGACAAGAGACCCAGTACTTC
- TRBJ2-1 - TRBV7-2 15 CASSPHSGAYNEQFF TGTGCCAGCAGCCCTCATTCGGGGGCCTACAATGAGCAGTTCTTC
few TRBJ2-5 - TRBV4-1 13 CASSRTVRETQYF TGCGCCAGCAGCCGAACGGTTAGGGAGACCCAGTACTTC
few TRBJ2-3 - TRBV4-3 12 CASSQDLVVRYF TGCGCCAGCAGCCAAGATTTGGTGGTTCGGTATTTT
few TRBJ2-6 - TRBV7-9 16 CASSSRRLSGANVLTF TGTGCCAGCAGCTCTCGCAGACTCTCTGGGGCCAACGTCCTGACTTTC
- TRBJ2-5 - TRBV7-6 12 CASSTPEETQYF TGTGCCAGCAGCACCCCAGAAGAGACCCAGTACTTC
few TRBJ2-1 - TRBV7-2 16 CASSIGGTTFGNEQFF TGTGCCAGCAGCATAGGGGGGACGACCTTTGGTAATGAGCAGTTCTTC
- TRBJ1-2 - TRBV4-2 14 CASSQAGSVGSYTF TGTGCCAGCAGCCAGGCGGGATCGGTCGGGAGCTACACCTTC
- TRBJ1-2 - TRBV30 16 CAWSVRTGLANYGYTF TGTGCCTGGAGTGTTCGGACCGGCTTAGCTAACTATGGCTACACCTTC
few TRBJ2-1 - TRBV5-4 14 CASSFVQAHNEQFF TGTGCCAGCAGCTTTGTACAAGCTCACAATGAGCAGTTCTTC
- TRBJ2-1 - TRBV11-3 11 CASSSRTEQFF TGTGCCAGCAGCTCCAGGACAGAGCAGTTCTTC
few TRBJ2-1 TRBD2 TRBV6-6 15 CASSYAGLIGNEQFF TGTGCCAGCAGTTACGCGGGACTAATAGGCAATGAGCAGTTCTTC
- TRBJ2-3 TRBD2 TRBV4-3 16 CASSQVAGGRTDTQYF TGCGCCAGCAGCCAAGTAGCGGGAGGCCGCACAGATACGCAGTATTTT
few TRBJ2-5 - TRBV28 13 CASSLQAAKTQYF TGTGCCAGCAGTTTGCAGGCCGCGAAGACCCAGTACTTC
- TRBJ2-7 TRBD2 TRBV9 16 CASSAEGGSYIYEQYF TGTGCCAGCAGCGCAGAAGGCGGGAGCTACATCTACGAGCAGTACTTC
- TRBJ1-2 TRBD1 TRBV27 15 CASSAGGLGNYGYTF TGTGCCAGCAGCGCAGGGGGGCTCGGCAACTATGGCTACACCTTC
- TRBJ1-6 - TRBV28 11 CASRALTPLHF TGTGCCAGCAGAGCTCTAACACCCCTCCACTTT
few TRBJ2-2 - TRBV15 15 CATSRDRVGTGELFF TGTGCCACCAGCAGAGATCGCGTGGGCACCGGGGAGCTGTTTTTT